The 26 T cell receptor beta chains below were found in one sample sequenced in a study of blood T cell repertoires in COVID-19. Here immunoSEQ multiplex PCR was the method, and the copy in TCRdb shows in-frame clones only, minus some. The sample contains approximately 350,000 clones, roughly four fifths of which appear only once. The specimen was PBMCs or T cells enriched from blood (not recorded which). The receptors come from a woman between 45 and 60 years old who had recovered from COVID-19.

This clone was detected a few times. The chain carries TRBV7-2 and TRBJ2-7; TRBD2 might be the D (7 bases). There are 14 residues in the CDR3. Looked up from germline, CDR1 is SGHTA and CDR2 is FQGNSA. Between the trimmed V and J ends, which lost 4 bases and 2 bases, there was a span of 12 bases. The CDR3 is CASSSVGGPYEQYF. The CDR3 DNA follows: TGTGCCAGCAGCTCTGTGGGGGGGCCCTACGAGCAGTACTTC.

The chain uses TRBV19 and TRBJ1-1, with 7 bases that match TRBD1. The V gene end was trimmed by 4 bases and the J gene end by 0 bases; junction bases not matched to a gene: 5. This CDR3 has 15 amino acids. CDR1 LNHDA and CDR2 SQIVND come from the germline V gene (reference sequence). CDR3 amino acids: CASSTQGTVNTEAFF. CDR3 in DNA: TGTGCCAGTAGTACACAGGGGACGGTGAACACTGAAGCTTTCTTT. The whole variable domain, filled in from reference TRBV19 and TRBJ1-1, reads DGGITQSPKYLFRKEGQNVTLSCEQNLNHDAMYWYRQDPGQGLRLIYYSQIVNDFQKGDIAEGYSVSREKKESFPLTVTSAQKNPTAFYLCASSTQGTVNTEAFFGQGTRLTVV.

The V call is TRBV5-1, the J call TRBJ1-2; no firm D call. Trimming removed 0 bases at V and 4 bases at J, with 10 bases between. The CDR3 totals 14 residues. Germline CDR1 SGHRS, CDR2 YFSETQ. CDR3 sequence (DNA): TGCGCCAGCAGCTTGGATGGCAGTTTCTATGGCTACACCTTC. It is translated as CASSLDGSFYGYTF.

V and J are TRBV5-1 and TRBJ2-5, with D possibly matching TRBD2 (5 bases). The CDR3 length is 15 residues. Per the germline V gene, CDR1 is SGHRS and CDR2 is YFSETQ. The germline V and J ends were trimmed by 0 bases and 0 bases, with 9 bases remaining between them. The CDR3 sequence is CASSLVSGYQETQYF. CDR3 DNA sequence: TGCGCCAGCAGCTTGGTTTCGGGGTACCAAGAGACCCAGTACTTC. Full variable domain (missing parts from reference TRBV5-1 and TRBJ2-5): KAGVTQTPRYLIKTRGQQVTLSCSPISGHRSVSWYQQTPGQGLQFLFEYFSETQRNKGNFPGRFSGRQFSNSRSEMNVSTLELGDSALYLCASSLVSGYQETQYFGPGTRLLVL.

The chain links TRBV5-1 to TRBJ1-1; weak D call: TRBD1 (5 bases). V lost 4 bases and J lost 0, with 10 bases in between. The V gene's germline CDR1 is SGHRS and CDR2 YFSETQ. The CDR3 contains 14 residues. This CDR3 is CASSAGRMNTEAFF. The DNA of the CDR3 is TGCGCCAGCAGCGCGGGACGGATGAACACTGAAGCTTTCTTT.

This clone was seen a handful of times. V and J are TRBV25-1 and TRBJ1-4; maybe TRBD1 (6 bases). This CDR3 is 14 amino acids long. Trimming stripped 7 bases from V and 4 bases from J, with 13 bases between. CDR1 is MGHDK, CDR2 SYGVNS, per germline. In DNA, the CDR3 is TGTGCCAGCAAGAATAGGGGGTTTAATGAAAAACTGTTTTTT. It codes for CASKNRGFNEKLFF.

This clone was picked up a small number of times. This chain uses TRBV5-5 with TRBJ2-2; 8 bases are a match to TRBD2. The CDR3 has 15 amino acids. V trimming: 2 bases; J trimming: 4 bases; junction bases outside the gene matches: 4. Germline loops: CDR1 SGHKS, CDR2 YYEKEE (reference sequence). DNA for the CDR3: TGTGCCAGCAGCTTAGGCGGGGGGCCCACCGGGGAGCTGTTTTTT. This gives the protein CASSLGGGPTGELFF.

The chain carries TRBV27 and TRBJ1-5, with D possibly matching TRBD1 (6 bases). Trimming removed 3 bases at V and 2 bases at J, with 14 bases between. The CDR3 spans 16 residues. Germline V CDR1 and CDR2: MNHEY, SMNVEV (reference sequence). CDR3 nucleotides: TGTGCCAGCAGTTTTGTGGGGGCTCAGGGCAATCAGCCCCAGCATTTT. Translating it yields CASSFVGAQGNQPQHF.

The chain has TRBV7-2 and TRBJ1-5, with a weak D call TRBD1 (6 bases). V shed 7 bases and J shed 1 base, with 11 bases lying between them. Germline CDR1 SGHTA, CDR2 FQGNSA. There are 14 residues in the CDR3. CDR3 protein: CASTEGDSNQPQHF. The CDR3 DNA is TGTGCCAGCACCGAGGGGGACAGCAATCAGCCCCAGCATTTT.

The V gene is TRBV9, the J gene TRBJ1-1; 9 nucleotides align to TRBD1. CDR3 length: 16 amino acids. With 4 bases clipped from V and 2 bases from J, the junction kept 9 bases outside the gene matches. Germline V gene data show CDR1 as SGDLS and CDR2 as YYNGEE. The CDR3 reads CASSRGQGVINTEAFF. The CDR3 DNA reads TGTGCCAGCAGCCGGGGACAGGGTGTTATTAACACTGAAGCTTTCTTT.

The chain has TRBV5-1 and TRBJ2-2, with 7 bases aligning to TRBD1. Germline-derived CDR1 and CDR2 are SGHRS and YFSETQ. This CDR3 is 17 amino acids long. J lost 1 base, V lost 4 bases, and 10 bases had no gene match. The chain's CDR3 is CASSATPGQMNTGELFF. The CDR3 DNA is TGCGCCAGCAGCGCGACCCCGGGACAGATGAACACCGGGGAGCTGTTTTTT.

This chain uses TRBV11-2 with TRBJ1-4; D might be TRBD1 (6 bases). This CDR3 contains 14 residues. Germline CDR1 is SGHAT and CDR2 is FQNNGV. V was clipped by 0 bases and J by 6 bases, with 8 bases between them. For the CDR3, the DNA is TGTGCCAGCAGCTTAGAGGGGACATATGAAAAACTGTTTTTT. Its protein product is CASSLEGTYEKLFF.

This sequence joins TRBV6-5 and TRBJ2-2; possible D gene TRBD1, 6 bases. This CDR3 region has 15 residues. V was shortened by 6 bases and J by 0 bases, with 11 bases between the two germline ends. Germline CDR1 and CDR2: MNHEY and SVGAGI. CDR3 coding DNA: TGTGCCAGCAGAAGGACAGCGACGAACACCGGGGAGCTGTTTTTT. Its protein product is CASRRTATNTGELFF.

This clone has just a few counts. V usage is TRBV18 and J usage is TRBJ1-5; D gene uncertain. V was clipped by 6 bases and J by 0 bases, with 9 bases between them. CDR3 size: 14 residues. Germline lookup yields CDR1 KGHSH and CDR2 LQKENI. The CDR3 sequence is CASSVGLSNQPQHF. The CDR3 DNA reads as TGTGCCAGCTCCGTGGGCCTTAGCAATCAGCCCCAGCATTTT.

This chain connects TRBV27 to TRBJ1-2; TRBD1 matches at 7 bases. Germline values: CDR1 MNHEY, CDR2 SMNVEV (reference sequence). The V segment lost 8 bases and the J segment 7 bases; nucleotides outside the gene matches: 10. The CDR3 covers 13 residues. CDR3 coding DNA: TGTGCCAGCGGACCGACAGGGCTAACTGGCTACACCTTC. Its translation is CASGPTGLTGYTF.

The chain has TRBV20-1 and TRBJ1-1, with D unresolved. The CDR3 sequence is 11 residues long. Germline CDR1 reads DFQATT; CDR2 reads SNEGSKA (reference sequence). The CDR3 region is CSTVVNTEAFF. Here the CDR3 DNA reads TGCAGCACAGTAGTGAACACTGAAGCTTTCTTT.

This clone was detected only a few times. The chain is built from TRBV6-5 and TRBJ1-3; D is unresolved. V lost 7 bases to trimming and J lost 0 bases, with 13 bases between them. The CDR3 is made up of 15 amino acids. Per germline, CDR1 MNHEY and CDR2 SVGAGI. For the CDR3, the DNA is TGTGCCAGCACCCCGCGGGGAAACTCTGGAAACACCATATATTTT. Its translation is CASTPRGNSGNTIYF.

This chain uses TRBV29-1 with TRBJ1-1, with D hard to call. This CDR3 spans 13 amino acids. V was clipped by 4 bases and J by 4 bases, with 13 bases between them. Germline V gives CDR1 SQVTM, CDR2 ANQGSEA. CDR3 coding DNA: TGCAGCGTTGTGACGGGAGGGAGCACTGAAGCTTTCTTT. It yields the protein CSVVTGGSTEAFF.

As regards this clone: Different DNA sequences within this sample yield the same CDR3. The J gene is TRBJ1-3, the V gene TRBV6-5; possibly TRBD1 for D (5 bases). Germline loops: CDR1 MNHEY, CDR2 SVGAGI. The CDR3 is 13 residues long. Trimming removed 5 bases from V and 0 bases from J, with 5 bases in between. The CDR3 is CASSRGSGNTIYF. CDR3 DNA: TGTGCCAGCAGTAGGGGCTCTGGAAACACCATATATTTT.

The rearrangement joins TRBV29-1 to TRBJ1-5; possible D gene TRBD1, 5 bases. The CDR3 loop spans 14 amino acids. Germline assignment: CDR1 SQVTM and CDR2 ANQGSEA. Trimming removed 4 bases from V and 3 bases from J, with 13 bases in between. The CDR3 DNA follows: TGCAGCGTTGGCCAGGGAGGAGTCAATCAGCCCCAGCATTTT. It yields the protein CSVGQGGVNQPQHF.

V and J are TRBV6-5 and TRBJ2-7; 8 bases match TRBD2. The CDR3 totals 12 residues. Germline V gene data show CDR1 as MNHEY and CDR2 as SVGAGI. Trimming at V came to 2 bases and at J to 7 bases, leaving 1 base not matched to a gene. The CDR3 here is CASSYRGGEQYF. In DNA, the CDR3 is TGTGCCAGCAGTTACCGGGGGGGGGAGCAGTACTTC.

V is TRBV6-6 and J is TRBJ1-5; 7 bases agree with TRBD1. CDR3 length: 13 amino acids. Germline V lookup: CDR1 MNHNY, CDR2 SVGAGI (reference sequence). Trimming cost V 6 bases and J 4 bases; bases outside gene matches: 3. Here the CDR3 DNA reads TGTGCCAGCAGCGGGACAGAGAATCAGCCCCAGCATTTT. Translating gives CASSGTENQPQHF.

The chain recombines TRBV9 with TRBJ1-4, with no clear D. Trimming stripped 4 bases from V and 5 bases from J, with 15 bases between. CDR3 length: 15 amino acids. Germline CDR1 and CDR2: SGDLS and YYNGEE. CDR3: CASSLGLRENEKLFF. CDR3 sequence (DNA): TGTGCCAGCAGCCTAGGCCTTCGAGAAAATGAAAAACTGTTTTTT.

The gene calls are TRBV7-2 and TRBJ1-2; TRBD1 aligns across 7 bases. The CDR3 is made up of 14 amino acids. V shed 1 base, J shed 7 bases, and the junction held 6 bases outside the gene matches. The germline V gene has CDR1 SGHTA and CDR2 FQGNSA. This CDR3 is CASSLEGGAAGYTF. The CDR3 DNA reads TGTGCCAGCAGCTTAGAAGGGGGCGCGGCTGGCTACACCTTC.

The gene calls are TRBV4-1 and TRBJ2-7, with 10 bases that match TRBD2. The CDR3 loop spans 16 amino acids. CDR1 and CDR2 (germline): MGHRA, YSYEKL. The V segment lost 0 bases and the J segment 3 bases; nucleotides outside the gene matches: 5. The CDR3 DNA follows: TGCGCCAGCAGCCAAGATCGAAGCGGGAGGGGCTACGAGCAGTACTTC. This codes for CASSQDRSGRGYEQYF.

V is TRBV29-1 and J is TRBJ2-7; no firm D call. The germline V and J ends were trimmed by 4 bases and 0 bases, with 7 bases remaining between them. Germline V gives CDR1 SQVTM, CDR2 ANQGSEA. CDR3 length: 12 amino acids. The CDR3 loop is CSVGYGSYEQYF. The CDR3 coding sequence is TGCAGCGTTGGGTACGGCTCCTACGAGCAGTACTTC.